This note documents a single TCR beta chain sequence. Its antigen is undetermined. The entry originates in a study of T-cell memory formation after mild COVID-19. CDR1 and CDR2 from the germline V gene are ENHRY and SYGVKD. The CDR3 has 13 amino acids. The germline V and J ends were trimmed by 6 bases and 1 base, with 7 bases remaining between them. MiXCR was run by TCRdb on the 5' RACE reads, yielding one entry per CDR3 protein. Seen here are about half a million distinct CDR3 sequences, 15% to 20% observed once, and the top ten hold around 12%. The study's findings and limits: Still unconfirmed is whether the second-wave clones peaking on day 37 recognized SARS-CoV-2. Some clones that responded turned up in pre-infection memory, which suggests that cross-reactive memory joined in. CM and EM subsets held most contracting CD4+ clones; EMRA held CD8+ ones. Day 15 to 85 contracting clones showed balanced CD4/CD8; later expanders leaned CD4+.

The receptor was derived from an adult woman who had mild COVID-19 (a few samples of this study predate the infection). Cell type and time point are not known. The specimen was PBMCs or a T cell subset sorted from them (not recorded which). The V and J genes are TRBV10-3 and TRBJ1-5; D unresolved. CDR3 residues: CAIRQYSNQPQHF. The DNA for the CDR3 is TGTGCCATCAGGCAGTACAGCAATCAGCCCCAGCATTTT.